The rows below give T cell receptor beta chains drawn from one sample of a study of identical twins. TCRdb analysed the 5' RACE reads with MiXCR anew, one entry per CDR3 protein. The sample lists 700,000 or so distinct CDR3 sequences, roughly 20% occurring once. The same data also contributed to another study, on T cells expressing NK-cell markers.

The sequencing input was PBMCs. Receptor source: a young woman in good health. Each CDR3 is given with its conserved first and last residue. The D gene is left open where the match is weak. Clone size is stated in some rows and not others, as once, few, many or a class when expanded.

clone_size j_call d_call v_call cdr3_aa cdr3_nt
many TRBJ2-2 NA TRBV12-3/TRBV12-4 CASQWGTGELFF TGTGCCAGCCAATGGGGGACCGGGGAGCTGTTTTTT
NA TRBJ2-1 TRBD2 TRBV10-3 CAISGVTSGMVPYNEQFF TGTGCCATCAGCGGGGTGACTAGCGGGATGGTCCCCTACAATGAGCAGTTCTTC
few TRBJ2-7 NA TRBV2 CASSVNEQYF TGTGCCAGCAGTGTAAACGAGCAGTACTTC
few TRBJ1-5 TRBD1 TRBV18 CASSPSGQLRNQPQHF TGTGCCAGCTCACCGTCGGGACAGCTACGAAATCAGCCCCAGCATTTT
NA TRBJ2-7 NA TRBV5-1 CASSGGPTGMLIEQYF TGCGCCAGCAGCGGGGGCCCGACAGGAATGCTCATCGAGCAGTACTTC
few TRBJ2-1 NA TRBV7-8 CASSPYGGGSYNEQFF TGTGCCAGCAGCCCATATGGGGGCGGCTCCTACAATGAGCAGTTCTTC
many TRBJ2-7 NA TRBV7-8 CASSQRDEDSAKYYEQYF TGTGCCAGCAGCCAACGGGATGAGGACAGTGCGAAATACTACGAGCAGTACTTC
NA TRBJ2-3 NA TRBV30 CALGFGSSTDTQYF TGTGCCCTTGGGTTCGGGTCTAGCACAGATACGCAGTATTTT
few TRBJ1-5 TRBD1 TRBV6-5 CASSYSGQGSNQPQHF TGTGCCAGCAGTTACTCGGGACAGGGTAGCAATCAGCCCCAGCATTTT
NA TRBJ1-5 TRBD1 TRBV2 CASSGDRVKQPQHF TGTGCCAGCAGTGGGGACAGGGTAAAGCAGCCCCAGCATTTT
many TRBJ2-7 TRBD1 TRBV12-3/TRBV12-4 CASSLATGDEQYF TGTGCCAGCAGTTTAGCGACAGGGGACGAGCAGTACTTC
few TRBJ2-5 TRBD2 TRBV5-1 CASSLAGASETQYF TGCGCCAGCAGCCTAGCGGGGGCGTCGGAGACCCAGTACTTC
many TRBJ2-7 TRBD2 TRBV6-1 CASGEGKTYEQYF TGTGCCAGCGGGGAGGGGAAAACCTACGAGCAGTACTTC
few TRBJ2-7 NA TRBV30 CAWSRLDEQYF TGTGCCTGGAGTCGTCTGGACGAGCAGTACTTC
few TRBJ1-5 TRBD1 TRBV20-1 CSASRQGWSNQPQHF TGCAGTGCTTCGCGACAGGGATGGAGCAATCAGCCCCAGCATTTT
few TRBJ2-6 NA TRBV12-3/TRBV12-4 CASSYQGLGMTGANVLTF TGTGCCAGCAGTTATCAGGGTTTAGGGATGACTGGGGCCAACGTCCTGACTTTC
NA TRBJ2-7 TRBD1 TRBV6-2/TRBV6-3 CASRRSIQGDYEQYF TGTGCCAGCAGACGCTCAATACAGGGGGACTACGAGCAGTACTTC
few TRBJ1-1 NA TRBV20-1 CSAPHKTGSEAFF TGCAGTGCCCCCCATAAGACAGGATCTGAAGCTTTCTTT
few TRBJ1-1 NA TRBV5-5 CASTIPQGAEAFF TGTGCCAGCACAATCCCACAGGGAGCTGAAGCTTTCTTT
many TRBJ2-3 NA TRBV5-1 CASSLATDTQYF TGCGCCAGCAGCTTGGCCACAGATACGCAGTATTTT
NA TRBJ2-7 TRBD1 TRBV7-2 CASSRTDRVEQYF TGTGCCAGCAGCCGCACCGACAGGGTTGAGCAGTACTTC
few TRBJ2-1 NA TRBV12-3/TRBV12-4 CASSLRTGREYEQFF TGTGCCAGCAGTCTAAGGACTGGCCGGGAATATGAGCAGTTCTTC
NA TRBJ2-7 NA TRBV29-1 CSVETGLTYEQYF TGCAGCGTTGAAACCGGGTTAACCTACGAGCAGTACTTC
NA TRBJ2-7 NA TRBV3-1 CASSLGSGDLYEQYF TGTGCCAGCAGCCTCGGGTCGGGGGATTTGTACGAGCAGTACTTC
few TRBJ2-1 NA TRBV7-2 CASSSSSSSYNEQFF TGTGCCAGCAGCTCCTCCTCGAGCTCCTACAATGAGCAGTTCTTC
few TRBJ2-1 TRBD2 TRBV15 CATTKPLLAGGLVGEQFF TGTGCCACCACAAAACCGCTACTAGCGGGGGGCCTGGTTGGTGAGCAGTTCTTC
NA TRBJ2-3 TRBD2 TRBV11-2 CASSPRLAGITDTQYF TGTGCCAGCAGCCCCCGACTAGCGGGGATCACAGATACGCAGTATTTT
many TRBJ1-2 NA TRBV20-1 CSARGDNYGYTF TGCAGTGCTAGGGGGGATAACTATGGCTACACCTTC
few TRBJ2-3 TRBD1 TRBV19 CASSIDRDPTDTQYF TGTGCCAGTAGTATCGACAGGGACCCCACAGATACGCAGTATTTT
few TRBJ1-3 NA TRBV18 CASSPEGMRNTIYF TGTGCCAGCTCACCAGAGGGAATGCGAAACACCATATATTTT
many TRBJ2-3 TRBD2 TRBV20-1 CSASRLADTDTQYF TGCAGTGCTAGCCGCCTAGCGGACACAGATACGCAGTATTTT
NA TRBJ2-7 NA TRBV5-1 CASSLETGSYEQYF TGCGCCAGCAGCTTGGAAACGGGGTCCTACGAGCAGTACTTC
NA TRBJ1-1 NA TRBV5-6 CASSRYTEAFF TGTGCCAGCAGTAGATACACTGAAGCTTTCTTT
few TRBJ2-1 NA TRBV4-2 CASSPGGFVPELSYNEQFF TGTGCCAGCAGCCCTGGAGGTTTTGTGCCAGAACTCTCCTACAATGAGCAGTTCTTC
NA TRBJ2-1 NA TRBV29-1 CSVEDQTTYNEQFF TGCAGCGTTGAAGATCAGACTACATACAATGAGCAGTTCTTC
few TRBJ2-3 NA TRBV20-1 CSAPASDTDTQYF TGCAGTGCTCCGGCGAGCGACACAGATACGCAGTATTTT
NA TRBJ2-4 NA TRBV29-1 CSVWTDTIQYF TGCAGCGTTTGGACGGACACTATTCAGTACTTC
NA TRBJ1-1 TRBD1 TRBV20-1 CSAPTQGAFNTEAFF TGCAGTGCTCCCACACAGGGGGCATTCAACACTGAAGCTTTCTTT
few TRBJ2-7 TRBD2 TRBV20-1 CSAARQGGDEQYF TGCAGTGCTGCGCGGCAGGGAGGGGACGAGCAGTACTTC
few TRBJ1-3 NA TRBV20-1 CSASFRGSGNTIYF TGCAGTGCTAGTTTCCGGGGCTCTGGAAACACCATATATTTT
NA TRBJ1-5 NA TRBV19 CASRDLQGNDQPQHF TGTGCCAGTAGGGATCTACAGGGTAATGATCAGCCCCAGCATTTT
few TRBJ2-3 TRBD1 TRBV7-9 CARGQGADTQYF TGTGCCAGAGGGCAGGGGGCAGATACGCAGTATTTT
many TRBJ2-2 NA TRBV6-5 CASSYGGTGELFF TGTGCCAGCAGCTATGGGGGGACCGGGGAGCTGTTTTTT